A selection of T cell receptor beta chains follows, all from one sample in a study of ipilimumab plus nivolumab after autologous stem cell transplantation. TCRdb's table, derived via immunoSEQ multiplex PCR, lists solely in-frame clones and lacks some. The repertoire has over 10,000 clones, 70% to 80% of them found once; the top ten carry about 11%. Sequenced material: PBMCs, taken in a trial of ipilimumab plus nivolumab as post-transplant consolidation. The source is a male donor with multiple myeloma. CDR3s include the opening cysteine and the closing phenylalanine or tryptophan. D genes are given only for firm matches. The size of a clone is reported for some rows only, either as once, few or many, or as a class for expanded clones.

d_call	clone_size	j_call	v_call	cdr3_aa	cdr3_nt
.	.	TRBJ1-1	TRBV30	CAWSVRQQNTEAFF	TGTGCCTGGAGTGTACGGCAGCAGAACACTGAAGCTTTCTTT
.	few	TRBJ1-4	TRBV5-6	CASSLDRQVGEKLFF	TGTGCCAGCAGCTTGGACCGACAGGTTGGAGAAAAACTGTTTTTT
.	.	TRBJ2-2	TRBV6-5	CASSYLVASGELFF	TGTGCCAGCAGTTACTTAGTTGCCTCCGGGGAGCTGTTTTTT
.	.	TRBJ2-3	TRBV6-6	CASTGSTDTQYF	TGTGCCAGCACTGGGAGCACAGATACGCAGTATTTT
.	once	TRBJ1-2	TRBV28	CASRVEGAYGYTF	TGTGCCAGCAGGGTGGAAGGGGCCTATGGCTACACCTTC
.	medium-sized	TRBJ1-1	TRBV4-3	CASSQVQHTEAFF	TGCGCCAGCAGCCAAGTTCAGCACACTGAAGCTTTCTTT
.	.	TRBJ2-2	TRBV6-1	CASKVRANTGELFF	TGTGCCAGCAAGGTTCGCGCTAACACCGGGGAGCTGTTTTTT
TRBD2	.	TRBJ2-1	TRBV6-1	CAIFSGGAYNEQFF	TGTGCCATCTTTAGCGGGGGCGCCTACAATGAGCAGTTCTTC
.	.	TRBJ2-7	TRBV30	CAWSPYSLAPTYEQYF	TGTGCCTGGAGTCCCTATTCTCTCGCCCCGACCTACGAGCAGTACTTC
TRBD1	.	TRBJ2-3	TRBV11-3	CASSWTEQGRVDTQYF	TGTGCCAGCAGCTGGACCGAACAGGGGAGAGTAGATACGCAGTATTTT
TRBD2	.	TRBJ2-1	TRBV19	CASSKPGLAGIEQFF	TGTGCCAGTAGTAAGCCTGGACTAGCGGGGATTGAGCAGTTCTTC
.	.	TRBJ1-2	TRBV11-2	CASSLGTATGYTF	TGTGCCAGCAGCTTAGGGACAGCTACAGGCTACACCTTC
TRBD2	few	TRBJ2-5	TRBV6-1	CASSEEALAGGPAAETQYF	TGTGCCAGCAGTGAAGAGGCATTAGCGGGGGGGCCGGCGGCAGAGACCCAGTACTTC
.	.	TRBJ1-1	TRBV5-3	CASSVKAHTEAFF	TGTGCCAGCAGTGTAAAGGCCCACACTGAAGCTTTCTTT
.	.	TRBJ2-7	TRBV11-3	CASSFRQGEMYEQYF	TGTGCCAGCAGCTTCAGGCAGGGTGAAATGTACGAGCAGTACTTC
.	.	TRBJ1-1	TRBV19	CASNTGLVMNTEAFF	TGTGCCAGTAACACAGGGCTGGTCATGAACACTGAAGCTTTCTTT
.	.	TRBJ1-1	TRBV12-5	CASGLPTDTEAFF	TGTGCTAGTGGTCTCCCCACCGACACTGAAGCTTTCTTT
TRBD2	once	TRBJ2-3	TRBV7-3	CASSLQRGGGDTQYF	TGTGCCAGCAGCTTACAGCGGGGGGGCGGAGATACGCAGTATTTT
.	.	TRBJ1-2	TRBV7-9	CASSPTRIRDKSDYGYTF	TGTGCCAGCAGCCCTACTCGAATACGGGACAAAAGTGACTACGGCTACACCTTC
.	once	TRBJ2-7	TRBV29-1	CSVGLFGYEQYF	TGCAGCGTTGGTTTATTTGGGTACGAGCAGTACTTC
.	.	TRBJ2-3	TRBV28	CASHRTGTSDTQYF	TGTGCCAGCCACCGAACCGGGACTTCAGATACGCAGTATTTT
.	.	TRBJ1-1	TRBV30	CAWGTAEAFF	TGTGCCTGGGGGACTGCTGAAGCTTTCTTT
TRBD2	.	TRBJ2-7	TRBV5-1	CASSFSSLAGTNEQYF	TGCGCCAGCAGCTTCTCATCCCTAGCGGGGACCAACGAGCAGTACTTC
.	large	TRBJ1-1	TRBV7-9	CATLFPAAGTEAFF	TGTGCCACCCTCTTCCCGGCAGCGGGCACTGAAGCTTTCTTT
TRBD1	.	TRBJ2-3	TRBV7-3	CASSTYGDRADTQYF	TGTGCCAGCAGCACTTATGGGGACAGGGCAGATACGCAGTATTTT
TRBD2	.	TRBJ2-7	TRBV5-1	CASSFGIGPLGGSSYEQYF	TGCGCCAGCAGCTTCGGCATCGGTCCCCTCGGGGGGAGCTCCTACGAGCAGTACTTC
TRBD1	.	TRBJ1-4	TRBV2	CASSPTGATNEKLFF	TGTGCCAGCAGCCCCACAGGGGCAACTAATGAAAAACTGTTTTTT
.	.	TRBJ2-1	TRBV11-1	CASSSEGGLAYEQFF	TGTGCCAGCAGCTCGGAGGGGGGGCTGGCTTATGAGCAGTTCTTC
.	few	TRBJ2-7	TRBV10-3	CAISERVPYEQYF	TGTGCCATCAGTGAGAGGGTCCCCTACGAGCAGTACTTC